This T cell receptor beta chain was obtained from a study of neoadjuvant anti-PD-1 for oral cavity cancer. Six replicates per PBMC sample, mostly from about 500 ng of genomic DNA. The repertoire was sequenced with immunoSEQ multiplex PCR; TCRdb's copy has only in-frame clones and lacks some. Of 35,000 to 50,000 clones in the sample, 65% to 80% were seen once. Time point specified: after neoadjuvant nivolumab, at surgical resection. These newly diagnosed stage II-IVA oral cavity squamous cell carcinoma patients had no prior systemic or radiation treatment. The patients had HPV-negative, locally advanced oral cavity squamous cell carcinoma. This clone was seen a few times. This sequence was found in a person between 35 and 79 years old with oral cavity squamous cell carcinoma. The source material was PBMCs, sampled after nivolumab (anti-PD-1) treatment.

CDR3 residues: CSASPGTGKKLFF. The CDR3 region has the DNA TGCAGCGCCTCCCCGGGGACAGGGAAAAAACTGTTTTTT. This chain links TRBV29-1 with TRBJ1-4, with TRBD1 matching 9 bases. CDR3 size: 13 residues. The germline CDR1 and CDR2 sequences are SQVTM and ANQGSEA. V shed 7 bases and J 9 bases; nucleotides not matched to a gene: 9.